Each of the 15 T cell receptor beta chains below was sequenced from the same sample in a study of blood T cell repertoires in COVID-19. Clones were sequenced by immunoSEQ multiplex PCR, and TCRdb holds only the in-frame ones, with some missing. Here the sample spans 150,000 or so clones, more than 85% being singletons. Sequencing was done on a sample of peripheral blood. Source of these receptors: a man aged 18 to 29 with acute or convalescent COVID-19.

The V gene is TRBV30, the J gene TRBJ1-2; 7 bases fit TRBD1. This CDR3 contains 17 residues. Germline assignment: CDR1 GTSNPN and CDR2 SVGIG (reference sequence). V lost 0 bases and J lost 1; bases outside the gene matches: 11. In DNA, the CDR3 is TGTGCCTGGAGTGTACATCCTCGGACAGGTGGTAACTATGGCTACACCTTC. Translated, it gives CAWSVHPRTGGNYGYTF.

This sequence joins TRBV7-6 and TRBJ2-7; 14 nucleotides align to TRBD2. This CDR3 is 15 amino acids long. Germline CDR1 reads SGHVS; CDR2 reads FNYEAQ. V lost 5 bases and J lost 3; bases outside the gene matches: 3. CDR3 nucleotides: TGTGCCAGCAGCACAGGGACTAGCGGGGGCTACGAGCAGTACTTC. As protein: CASSTGTSGGYEQYF.

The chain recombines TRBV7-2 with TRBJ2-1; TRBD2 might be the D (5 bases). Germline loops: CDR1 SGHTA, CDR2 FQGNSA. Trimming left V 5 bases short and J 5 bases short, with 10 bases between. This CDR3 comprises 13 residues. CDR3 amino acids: CASSMDLHNEQFF. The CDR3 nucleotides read TGTGCCAGCAGCATGGACTTACACAATGAGCAGTTCTTC.

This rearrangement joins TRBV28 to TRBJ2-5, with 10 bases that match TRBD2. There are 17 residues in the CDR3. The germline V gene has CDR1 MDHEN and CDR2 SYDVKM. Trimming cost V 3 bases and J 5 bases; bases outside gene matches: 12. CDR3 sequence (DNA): TGTGCCAGCAGTTTTCTTACGTTGAGCGGGGGGGCGGAGACCCAGTACTTC. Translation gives CASSFLTLSGGAETQYF.

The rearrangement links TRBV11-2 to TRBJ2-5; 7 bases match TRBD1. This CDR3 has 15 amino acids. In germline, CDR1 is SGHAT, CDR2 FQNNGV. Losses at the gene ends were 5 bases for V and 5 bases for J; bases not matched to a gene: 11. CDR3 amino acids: CASSPDRDPRETQYF. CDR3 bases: TGTGCCAGCAGCCCAGACAGGGATCCGAGGGAGACCCAGTACTTC.

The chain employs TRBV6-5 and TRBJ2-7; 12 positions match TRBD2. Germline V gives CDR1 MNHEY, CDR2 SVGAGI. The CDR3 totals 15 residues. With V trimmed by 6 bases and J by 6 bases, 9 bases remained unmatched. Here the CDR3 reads CASRIGLAGYSEQYV. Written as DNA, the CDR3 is TGTGCCAGCAGAATCGGACTAGCGGGGTATTCCGAGCAGTACGTC.

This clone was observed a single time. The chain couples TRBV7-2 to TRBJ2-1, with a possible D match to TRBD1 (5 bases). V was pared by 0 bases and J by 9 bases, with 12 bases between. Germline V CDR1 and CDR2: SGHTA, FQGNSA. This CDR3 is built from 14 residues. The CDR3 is CASSLALQGSEQFF. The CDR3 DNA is TGTGCCAGCAGCTTAGCGCTCCAGGGCAGTGAGCAGTTCTTC.

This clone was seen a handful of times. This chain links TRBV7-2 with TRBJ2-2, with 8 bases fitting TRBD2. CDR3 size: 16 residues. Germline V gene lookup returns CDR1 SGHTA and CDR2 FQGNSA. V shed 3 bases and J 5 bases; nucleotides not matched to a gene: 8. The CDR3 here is CASSFQGLVGTGELFF. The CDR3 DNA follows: TGTGCCAGCAGCTTCCAGGGACTAGTTGGGACCGGGGAGCTGTTTTTT.

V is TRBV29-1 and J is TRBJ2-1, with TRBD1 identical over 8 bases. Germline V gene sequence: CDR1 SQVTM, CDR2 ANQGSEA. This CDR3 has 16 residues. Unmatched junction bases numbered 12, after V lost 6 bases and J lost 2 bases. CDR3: CSVGSARGLTYNEQFF. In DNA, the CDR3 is TGCAGCGTGGGTTCCGCCAGGGGGCTCACCTACAATGAGCAGTTCTTC.

Here the CDR3 reads CASSYNMREQYV. CDR3 bases: TGTGCCAGCAGTTACAACATGCGGGAGCAGTACGTC. This chain joins TRBV6-5 and TRBJ2-7; D not resolved. Trimming removed 2 bases from V and 7 bases from J, with 9 bases in between. CDR1 and CDR2 from the germline V gene are MNHEY and SVGAGI. The CDR3 extends over 12 amino acids.

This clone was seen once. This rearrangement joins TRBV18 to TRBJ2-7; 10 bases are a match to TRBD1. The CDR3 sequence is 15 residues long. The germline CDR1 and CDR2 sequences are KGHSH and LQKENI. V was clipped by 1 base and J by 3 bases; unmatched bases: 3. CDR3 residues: CASSPQRDRGYEQYF. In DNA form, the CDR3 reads TGTGCCAGCTCACCACAACGGGACAGGGGCTACGAGCAGTACTTC. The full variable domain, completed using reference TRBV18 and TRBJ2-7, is NAGVMQNPRHLVRRRGQEARLRCSPMKGHSHVYWYRQLPEEGLKFMVYLQKENIIDESGMPKERFSAEFPKEGPSILRIQQVVRGDSAAYFCASSPQRDRGYEQYFGPGTRLTVT.

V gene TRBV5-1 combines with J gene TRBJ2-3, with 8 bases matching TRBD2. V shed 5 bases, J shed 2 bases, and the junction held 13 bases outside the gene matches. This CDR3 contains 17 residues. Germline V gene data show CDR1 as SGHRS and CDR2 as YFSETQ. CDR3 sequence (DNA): TGCGCCAGCAGTTTTGGTCGGGGGGGCCCACCCACAGATACGCAGTATTTT. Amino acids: CASSFGRGGPPTDTQYF.

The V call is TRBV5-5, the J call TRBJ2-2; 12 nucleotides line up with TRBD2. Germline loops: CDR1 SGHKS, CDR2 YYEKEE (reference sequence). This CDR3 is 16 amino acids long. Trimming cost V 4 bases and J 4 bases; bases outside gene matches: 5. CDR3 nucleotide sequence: TGTGCCAGCAGCCCACCTAGCGGGGGGGCCACCGGGGAGCTGTTTTTT. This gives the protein CASSPPSGGATGELFF.

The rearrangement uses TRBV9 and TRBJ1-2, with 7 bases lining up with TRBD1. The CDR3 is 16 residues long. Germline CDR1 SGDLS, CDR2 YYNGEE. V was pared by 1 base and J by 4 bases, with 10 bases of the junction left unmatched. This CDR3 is CASSVRETGSAYGYTF. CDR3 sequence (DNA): TGTGCCAGCAGCGTACGGGAGACAGGGTCGGCCTATGGCTACACCTTC. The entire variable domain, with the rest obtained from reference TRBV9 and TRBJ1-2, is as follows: DSGVTQTPKHLITATGQRVTLRCSPRSGDLSVYWYQQSLDQGLQFLIQYYNGEERAKGNILERFSAQQFPDLHSELNLSSLELGDSALYFCASSVRETGSAYGYTFGSGTRLTVV.

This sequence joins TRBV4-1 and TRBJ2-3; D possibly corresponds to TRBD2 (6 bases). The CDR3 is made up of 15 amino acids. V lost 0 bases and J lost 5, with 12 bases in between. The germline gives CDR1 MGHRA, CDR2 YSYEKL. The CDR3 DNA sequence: TGCGCCAGCAGCCAAGAAATGGGGAGGAGAGATACGCAGTATTTT. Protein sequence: CASSQEMGRRDTQYF.